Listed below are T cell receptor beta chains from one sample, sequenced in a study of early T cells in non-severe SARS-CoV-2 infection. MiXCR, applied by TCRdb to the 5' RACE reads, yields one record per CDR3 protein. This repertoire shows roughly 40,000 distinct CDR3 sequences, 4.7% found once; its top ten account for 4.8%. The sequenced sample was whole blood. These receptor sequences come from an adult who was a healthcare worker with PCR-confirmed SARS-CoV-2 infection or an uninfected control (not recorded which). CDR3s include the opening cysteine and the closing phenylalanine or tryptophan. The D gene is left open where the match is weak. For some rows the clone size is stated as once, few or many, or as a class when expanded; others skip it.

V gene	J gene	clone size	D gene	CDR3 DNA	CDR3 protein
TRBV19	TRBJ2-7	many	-	TGTGCCAGTAGTGCCCGGAACTCCTACGAGCAGTACTTC	CASSARNSYEQYF
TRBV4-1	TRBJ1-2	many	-	TGCGCCAGCAGCCAAGAGTGGAACTATGGCTACACCTTC	CASSQEWNYGYTF
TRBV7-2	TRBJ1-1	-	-	TGTGCCACCACCCTGGACAGAGTGAACACTGAAGCTTTCTTT	CATTLDRVNTEAFF
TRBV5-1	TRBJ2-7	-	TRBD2	TGCGCCAGCAGCCGGACTAGGGACGAGCAGTACTTC	CASSRTRDEQYF
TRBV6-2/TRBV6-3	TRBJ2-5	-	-	TGTGCCAGCGGTTACGGAGAGACCCAGTACTTC	CASGYGETQYF
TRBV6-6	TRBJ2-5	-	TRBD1	TGTGCCGCCCGGGACAGCGTAAAAGAGACCCAGTACTTC	CAARDSVKETQYF
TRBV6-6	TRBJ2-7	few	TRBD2	TGTGCCAGCAGTTACCCGACCATGGGGACTAGCGCCCGCTACGAGCAGTACTTC	CASSYPTMGTSARYEQYF
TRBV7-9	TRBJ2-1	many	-	TGTGCCAGCAGCTTAGAGCCAGGAAACTACAATGAGCAGTTCTTC	CASSLEPGNYNEQFF
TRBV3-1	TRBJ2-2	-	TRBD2	TGTGCCAGCAGCCGTTGGGGGACTAGGGACACCGGGGAGCTGTTTTTT	CASSRWGTRDTGELFF
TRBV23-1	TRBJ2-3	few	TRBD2	TGCGCCAGCAGTAGGGGACTAGCGGGGCCTAGGTGTGGGACAGATACGCAGTATTTT	CASSRGLAGPRCGTDTQYF
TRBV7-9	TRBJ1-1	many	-	TGTGCCAGCAGCCCCACGACAGAGAACACTGAAGCTTTCTTT	CASSPTTENTEAFF
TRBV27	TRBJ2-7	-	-	TGTGCCAGCACCACCTCCGCAGGAGTTAGCTACGAGCAGTACTTC	CASTTSAGVSYEQYF
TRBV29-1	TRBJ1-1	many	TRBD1	TGCAGCGTTAAACAGGGGGACACTGAAGCTTTCTTT	CSVKQGDTEAFF
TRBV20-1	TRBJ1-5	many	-	TGCAGTGCTAGTTCTGGCAATCAGCCCCAGCATTTT	CSASSGNQPQHF
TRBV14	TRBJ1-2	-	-	TGTGCCAGCAGCCAAGACAGATCCTATGGCTACACCTTC	CASSQDRSYGYTF
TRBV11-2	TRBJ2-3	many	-	TGTGCCAGCAGCTCCGAGGGACTTCCTACGCAGTATTTT	CASSSEGLPTQYF
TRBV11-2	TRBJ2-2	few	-	TGTGCCAGCAGCGCTCCCAGGGCCGGGGAGCTGTTTTTT	CASSAPRAGELFF
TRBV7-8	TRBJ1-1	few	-	TGTGCCAGCAGCTTAGCGGGGAGGGAAGCTTTCTTT	CASSLAGREAFF
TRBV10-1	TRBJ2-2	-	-	TGCGCCAGCAGGTCTACGACAGGCGGTGGGGAGCTGTTTTTT	CASRSTTGGGELFF
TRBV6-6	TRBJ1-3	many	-	TGTGCCAGCAGGGACCGTGGGGGTTCTGGAAACACCATATATTTT	CASRDRGGSGNTIYF
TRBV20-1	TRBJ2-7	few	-	TGCAGTGCTAGAAACAGACCTTCCTCCTACGAGCAGTACTTC	CSARNRPSSYEQYF
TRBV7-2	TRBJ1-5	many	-	TGTGCCAGCAGCTTATATTCGGGCGCTAGCAATCAGCCCCAGCATTTT	CASSLYSGASNQPQHF
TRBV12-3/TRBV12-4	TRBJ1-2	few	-	TGTGCCAGCAGCTCCCCGGGGTACTATGGCTACACCTTC	CASSSPGYYGYTF
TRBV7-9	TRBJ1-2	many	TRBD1	TGTGCCAGCAGCGCACTGGACAGGGCTAACTATGGCTACACCTTC	CASSALDRANYGYTF
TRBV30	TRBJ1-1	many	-	TGTGCCTGGAGACAGACGGCCACTGAAGCTTTCTTT	CAWRQTATEAFF
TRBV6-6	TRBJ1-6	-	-	TGTGCCAGCAGTGGGGCAACCTCGTCCCTCCACTTT	CASSGATSSLHF
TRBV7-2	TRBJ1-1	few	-	TGTGCCAGCAGTCTCCGGCAAAGTGTGGAAGCTTTCTTT	CASSLRQSVEAFF
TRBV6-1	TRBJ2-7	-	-	TGTGCCAGCAGTGAAGCTTCGGGAAGCTCCTACGAGCAGTACTTC	CASSEASGSSYEQYF
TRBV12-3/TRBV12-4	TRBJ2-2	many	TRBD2	TGTGCCAGCAGTCGAACTAGCGGGGTAGGGACCGGGGAGCTGTTTTTT	CASSRTSGVGTGELFF
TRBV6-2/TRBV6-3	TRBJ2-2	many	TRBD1	TGTGCCAGCAGTCCGCATCGGACAGGGCTGGCCGGGGAGCTGTTTTTT	CASSPHRTGLAGELFF
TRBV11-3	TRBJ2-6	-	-	TGTGCCAGCAGCCTAAATCACCAGAGCTCTGGGGCCAACGTCCTGACTTTC	CASSLNHQSSGANVLTF
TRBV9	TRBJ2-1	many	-	TGTGCCAGCAGCGTAGAACGGCAGGGGTCTCGTAATGAGCAGTTCTTC	CASSVERQGSRNEQFF
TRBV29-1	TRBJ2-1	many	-	TGCAGCGGCGTAGCGGAACTCTACAATGAGCAGTTCTTC	CSGVAELYNEQFF
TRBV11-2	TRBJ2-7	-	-	TGTGCCAGCAGCTCGTTAACAGGGATCGAGCAGTACTTC	CASSSLTGIEQYF
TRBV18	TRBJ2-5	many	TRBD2	TGTGCCAGCTCACGCCTCGGGCCGGGACTAAACTATGAAGAGACCCAGTACTTC	CASSRLGPGLNYEETQYF
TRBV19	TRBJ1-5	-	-	TGTGCCAGTAAGGACAGAAGCTATAGCAATCAGCCCCAGCATTTT	CASKDRSYSNQPQHF
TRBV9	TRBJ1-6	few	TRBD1	TGTGCCAGCAGCGTGGACAGGGTTACTTCACCCCTCCACTTT	CASSVDRVTSPLHF
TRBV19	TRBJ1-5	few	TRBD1	TGTGCCAGTAGTATATCCCGACAGGGTAGCAATCAGCCCCAGCATTTT	CASSISRQGSNQPQHF
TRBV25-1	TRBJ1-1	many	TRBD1	TGTGCCAGCAGATTTCGGACAGGGGGCCGCATGAACACTGAAGCTTTCTTT	CASRFRTGGRMNTEAFF
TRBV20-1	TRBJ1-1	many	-	TGCAGTGCTCTTCGCTTTCTAGAAGCTTTCTTT	CSALRFLEAFF
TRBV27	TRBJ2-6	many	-	TGTGCCAGCCGGCCAAGTGGGGCCAACGTCCTGACTTTC	CASRPSGANVLTF
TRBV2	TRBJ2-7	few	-	TGTGCCAGCAGTGTGGGGTCCCGGAGGAGTTACGAGCAGTACTTC	CASSVGSRRSYEQYF
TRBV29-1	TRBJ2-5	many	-	TGCAGCGTTGAAGATCTTCTGGGCCAGGGGGGTCTTGAGACCCAGTACTTC	CSVEDLLGQGGLETQYF
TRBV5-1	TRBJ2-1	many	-	TGCGCCAGCAGCCCCCAATTGAGCTCCTACAATGAGCAGTTCTTC	CASSPQLSSYNEQFF
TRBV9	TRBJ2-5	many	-	TGTGCCAGCAGCGCCGGCGGGACAGTTTTGGGAGAGACCCAGTACTTC	CASSAGGTVLGETQYF